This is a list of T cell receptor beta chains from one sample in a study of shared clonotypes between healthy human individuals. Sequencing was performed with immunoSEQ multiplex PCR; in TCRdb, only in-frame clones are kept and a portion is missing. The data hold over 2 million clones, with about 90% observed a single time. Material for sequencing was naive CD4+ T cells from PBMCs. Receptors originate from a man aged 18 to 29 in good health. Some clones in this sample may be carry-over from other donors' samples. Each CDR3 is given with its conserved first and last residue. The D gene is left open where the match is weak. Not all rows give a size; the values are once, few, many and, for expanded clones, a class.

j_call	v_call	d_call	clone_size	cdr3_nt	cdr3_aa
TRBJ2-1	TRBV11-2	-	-	TGTGCCAGCAGAAACTTTGGCGCCTCCTACAATGAGCAGTTCTTC	CASRNFGASYNEQFF
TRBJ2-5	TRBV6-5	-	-	TGTGCCAGCAGATCCGCCCTCAGTGGGACCCAGTACTTC	CASRSALSGTQYF
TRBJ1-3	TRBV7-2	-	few	TGTGCCAGCAGCCCTAACTCTGGAAACACCATATATTTT	CASSPNSGNTIYF
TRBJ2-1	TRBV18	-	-	TGTGCCAGCTCGCCCCTTACAGGGAGCAATGAGCAGTTCTTC	CASSPLTGSNEQFF
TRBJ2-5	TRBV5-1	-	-	TGCGCCAGCAGCCCGGAAGGCCAAGAGACCCAGTACTTC	CASSPEGQETQYF
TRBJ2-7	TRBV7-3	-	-	TGTGCCAGCAGCCCCCTTCCCAGCAGTCTTTCCTACGAGCAGTACTTC	CASSPLPSSLSYEQYF
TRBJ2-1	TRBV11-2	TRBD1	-	TGTGCCAGCAGCTCCTACAGGGGAATCTCCTACAATGAGCAGTTCTTC	CASSSYRGISYNEQFF
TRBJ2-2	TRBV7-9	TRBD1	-	TGTGCCAGCAGCTTAGTCCCCGGGACAGGTTACGCCGGGGAGCTGTTTTTT	CASSLVPGTGYAGELFF
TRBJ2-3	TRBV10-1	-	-	TGCGCCAGCCCAGCGCAGGTCACAGATACGCAGTATTTT	CASPAQVTDTQYF
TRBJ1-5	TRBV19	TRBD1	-	TGTGCCAGTAGTATGTACGGGACAGATGAACCCCAGCATTTT	CASSMYGTDEPQHF